The next 30 T cell receptor beta chains were all read from a single sample in a study of CD8+ T cells in alopecia areata. Sequencing used cDNA as its template, made by extracting RNA and reverse transcribing it. Here immunoSEQ multiplex PCR was the method, and the copy in TCRdb shows in-frame clones only, minus some. Of roughly 180,000 clones in the sample, approximately 62% were seen once. The sample here was CD4+ T cells sorted from blood, taken at week 0. The receptors were gathered from a human donor with alopecia areata.

This clone was recorded a few times. The genes are TRBV19 and TRBJ1-5; D remains ambiguous. CDR1 and CDR2 (germline): LNHDA, SQIVND (reference sequence). V dropped 1 base and J dropped 0 bases, with 13 bases sitting between them. This CDR3 region has 17 residues. CDR3 coding DNA: TGTGCCAGTAGTATAGGTGGGGTCGGAATTAGCAATCAGCCCCAGCATTTT. Protein: CASSIGGVGISNQPQHF.

V usage is TRBV7-2 and J usage is TRBJ1-1; a weak D match, TRBD1 (5 bases). CDR3 size: 15 residues. Germline CDR1 and CDR2: SGHTA and FQGNSA. V was clipped by 5 bases and J by 1 base, with 14 bases between them. CDR3 DNA sequence: TGTGCCAGCAGCATGGTAGGGGTAGGGAACACTGAAGCTTTCTTT. It is translated as CASSMVGVGNTEAFF.

This clone was recorded a few times. The gene calls are TRBV30 and TRBJ2-2; D possibly corresponds to TRBD1 (6 bases). Germline CDR1 GTSNPN, CDR2 SVGIG (reference sequence). Trimming pared 4 bases from V and 4 bases from J, leaving 10 bases between. This CDR3 region has 13 residues. The CDR3 loop reads CAWMDSFTGELFF. The CDR3 coding sequence is TGTGCCTGGATGGACAGTTTCACCGGGGAGCTGTTTTTT.

V usage is TRBV11-2 and J usage is TRBJ2-3; D is unclear. The CDR3 loop spans 14 amino acids. The V end was cut by 5 bases, the J end by 3 bases, with 12 bases between. Per germline, CDR1 SGHAT and CDR2 FQNNGV. In DNA, the CDR3 is TGTGCCAGCAGCCCCCTGGCTAGGACAGATACGCAGTATTTT. Its translation: CASSPLARTDTQYF.

This clone was seen a few times. The gene calls are TRBV28 and TRBJ1-5; TRBD1 matches 7 bases. The trim removed 9 bases at V and 5 bases at J, leaving 10 bases unmatched. This CDR3 comprises 14 residues. From germline, CDR1 is MDHEN and CDR2 SYDVKM. The CDR3 reads CASLMGTEYQPQHF. CDR3 nucleotide sequence: TGTGCCAGTCTTATGGGGACAGAATATCAGCCCCAGCATTTT.

This clone occurred a few times. J is TRBJ1-6 and V is TRBV7-2; 10 positions agree with TRBD1. This CDR3 is 16 amino acids long. With V trimmed by 2 bases and J by 9 bases, 7 bases remained unmatched. CDR1 is SGHTA, CDR2 FQGNSA, per germline. CDR3 sequence: CASSLTAGTGASPLHF. The CDR3 coding sequence is TGTGCCAGCAGCTTAACGGCCGGGACAGGGGCTTCACCCCTCCACTTT.

The chain couples TRBV7-2 to TRBJ2-3; TRBD1 is a possible D gene (5 bases). CDR1 and CDR2 from the germline V gene are SGHTA and FQGNSA. The V gene lost 3 bases and the J gene lost 0 bases, with 7 bases spanning the gap. The CDR3 loop spans 14 amino acids. The DNA of the CDR3 is TGTGCCAGCAGCTTGACAGCTAGCACAGATACGCAGTATTTT. It yields the protein CASSLTASTDTQYF.

The V gene is TRBV7-3, the J gene TRBJ1-1, with no clear D. The CDR3 runs 14 residues. The germline CDR1 and CDR2 sequences are SGHTA and FQGTGA. V lost 2 bases and J 0 bases, leaving 7 bases between the germline ends. DNA for the CDR3: TGTGCCAGCAGCTTACAGCTCATGAACACTGAAGCTTTCTTT. Amino acids: CASSLQLMNTEAFF.

The J gene is TRBJ2-3, the V gene TRBV19; D unresolved. Germline assignment: CDR1 LNHDA and CDR2 SQIVND (reference sequence). The CDR3 contains 15 residues. Deletions cut 6 bases from V and 0 bases from J, with 13 bases between. Written as DNA, the CDR3 is TGTGCCAGTAGACCGTACGCGAAGAGCACAGATACGCAGTATTTT. Translating gives CASRPYAKSTDTQYF.

V gene TRBV10-3 combines with J gene TRBJ1-2; 8 positions agree with TRBD1. Germline assignment: CDR1 ENHRY and CDR2 SYGVKD. The J segment lost 3 bases and the V segment lost 7 bases, leaving 4 bases of the junction unmatched. CDR3 length equals 13 residues. The CDR3, as DNA: TGTGCCATCATGGAGACAGGGGACTATGGCTACACCTTC. It translates to CAIMETGDYGYTF.

The V and J genes are TRBV6-6 and TRBJ2-7, with 7 bases fitting TRBD1. The V segment lost 6 bases and the J segment 5 bases; nucleotides outside the gene matches: 7. The CDR3 runs to 13 residues. CDR1 and CDR2 (germline): MNHNY, SVGAGI (reference sequence). CDR3: CASSHDRVHEQYF. In DNA form, the CDR3 reads TGTGCCAGCAGCCACGACAGGGTCCACGAGCAGTACTTC.

The rearrangement uses TRBV7-2 and TRBJ2-7, with 7 bases that match TRBD1. CDR1 is SGHTA and CDR2 is FQGNSA in the germline V gene. With V trimmed by 5 bases and J by 1 base, 5 bases remained unmatched. The CDR3 is made up of 14 amino acids. CDR3 protein: CASSVLTGSYEQYF. The CDR3 DNA is TGTGCCAGCAGCGTATTGACAGGGTCCTACGAGCAGTACTTC.

V gene TRBV15 combines with J gene TRBJ1-2; D may be TRBD1 (5 bases). The CDR3 extends over 14 amino acids. The V gene's germline CDR1 is LNHNV and CDR2 YYDKDF (reference sequence). V was trimmed by 1 base and J by 4 bases, leaving 10 bases between them. The CDR3 region has the DNA TGTGCCACCAGCAGAGGGATTCAGGGCTATGGCTACACCTTC. Its protein is CATSRGIQGYGYTF.

This clone was picked up one time. The chain carries TRBV29-1 and TRBJ2-3; D may be TRBD2 (5 bases). Trimming pared 0 bases from V and 3 bases from J, leaving 10 bases between. The V gene's germline CDR1 is SQVTM and CDR2 ANQGSEA. CDR3 size: 14 residues. CDR3 nucleotide sequence: TGCAGCGTTGAAGACGGGGTTAGGACAGATACGCAGTATTTT. Translating gives CSVEDGVRTDTQYF.

The gene calls are TRBV30 and TRBJ1-3; D gene ambiguous. Between the trimmed V and J ends, which lost 5 bases and 4 bases, there was a span of 9 bases. The length of the CDR3 is 12 residues. CDR1 is GTSNPN and CDR2 is SVGIG in the germline V gene (reference sequence). CDR3 in amino acids: CAWRMVGNTIYF. CDR3 DNA: TGTGCCTGGCGGATGGTGGGAAACACCATATATTTT.

This sequence joins TRBV30 and TRBJ2-5, with D possibly being TRBD2 (5 bases). Trimming took 5 bases from V and 5 from J, leaving 12 bases between them. Germline lookup yields CDR1 GTSNPN and CDR2 SVGIG (reference sequence). The CDR3 is 12 amino acids. This chain's CDR3 is CAWGLPGETQYF. The CDR3 nucleotides read TGTGCCTGGGGACTTCCCGGTGAGACCCAGTACTTC.

About this clone itself: Different DNA sequences within this sample yield the same CDR3. The chain combines TRBV29-1 with TRBJ1-2, with TRBD1 as a possible D gene (5 bases). The germline gives CDR1 SQVTM, CDR2 ANQGSEA. Trimming shortened V by 3 bases and J by 4 bases, and 6 bases separated the two germline ends. The length of the CDR3 is 11 residues. The chain's CDR3 is CSVEGGYGYTF. The CDR3 DNA follows: TGCAGCGTTGAGGGGGGCTATGGCTACACCTTC.

The rearrangement joins TRBV15 to TRBJ2-7, with 8 bases aligning to TRBD1. V shed 1 base, J shed 0 bases, and the junction held 2 bases outside the gene matches. The V gene's germline CDR1 is LNHNV and CDR2 YYDKDF (reference sequence). The CDR3 spans 15 residues. In nucleotides, the CDR3 is TGTGCCACCAGCAGAGCGGGACAGGCCTCCTACGAGCAGTACTTC. It codes for CATSRAGQASYEQYF. The entire variable domain, with the rest obtained from reference TRBV15 and TRBJ2-7, is as follows: DAMVIQNPRYQVTQFGKPVTLSCSQTLNHNVMYWYQQKSSQAPKLLFHYYDKDFNNEADTPDNFQSRRPNTSFCFLDIRSPGLGDTAMYLCATSRAGQASYEQYFGPGTRLTVT.

Turning to this clone: This CDR3 is also generated by other DNA sequences in the sample. The chain carries TRBV30 and TRBJ1-1; 8 positions match TRBD1. There are 14 residues in the CDR3. V gave up 2 bases and J gave up 1 base; unmatched junction bases: 3. The germline CDR1 and CDR2 sequences are GTSNPN and SVGIG (reference sequence). CDR3 residues: CAWSIGQGNTEAFF. CDR3 DNA sequence: TGTGCCTGGAGTATCGGACAGGGGAACACTGAAGCTTTCTTT.

CDR3 protein: CASLVGAPQPQHF. CDR3 coding DNA: TGTGCCAGTCTAGTAGGGGCACCGCAGCCCCAGCATTTT. V usage is TRBV19 and J usage is TRBJ1-5, with D maybe TRBD1 (5 bases). V was pared by 8 bases and J by 7 bases, with 15 bases between. Germline loops: CDR1 LNHDA, CDR2 SQIVND (reference sequence). This CDR3 is built from 13 residues.

This chain links TRBV19 with TRBJ2-7; TRBD2 aligns across 11 bases. The junction had 9 bases not matched to a gene; V was cut back by 5 bases and J by 3 bases. The CDR3 sequence is 16 residues long. CDR1 and CDR2 (germline): LNHDA, SQIVND (reference sequence). Written as DNA, the CDR3 is TGTGCCAGTAGTTCCCGGACTAGCGGGTACCGCTACGAGCAGTACTTC. Protein: CASSSRTSGYRYEQYF.

A word on this clone: At the DNA level, this CDR3 is encoded by other sequences in the same sample as well. The chain combines TRBV29-1 with TRBJ1-1, with TRBD1 identical over 8 bases. Germline-derived CDR1 and CDR2 are SQVTM and ANQGSEA. Losses at the gene ends were 5 bases for V and 1 base for J; bases not matched to a gene: 3. The CDR3 runs 13 residues. This CDR3 is CSVTGQGNTEAFF. In DNA form, the CDR3 reads TGCAGCGTTACTGGACAGGGGAACACTGAAGCTTTCTTT. Complete variable domain (other parts from reference TRBV29-1 and TRBJ1-1): SAVISQKPSRDICQRGTSLTIQCQVDSQVTMMFWYRQQPGQSLTLIATANQGSEATYESGFVIDKFPISRPNLTFSTLTVSNMSPEDSSIYLCSVTGQGNTEAFFGQGTRLTVV.

The chain carries TRBV10-3 and TRBJ1-1; possible D gene TRBD1, 6 bases. The germline CDR1 and CDR2 sequences are ENHRY and SYGVKD. This CDR3 region has 14 residues. Trimming cost V 4 bases and J 0 bases, with 9 bases left between them. The DNA of the CDR3 is TGTGCCATCAGTGGGACAGTACTGAACACTGAAGCTTTCTTT. Translating gives CAISGTVLNTEAFF.

The chain has TRBV30 and TRBJ1-1, with 8 positions matching TRBD1. Per the germline V gene, CDR1 is GTSNPN and CDR2 is SVGIG (reference sequence). With V trimmed by 8 bases and J by 5 bases, 10 bases remained unmatched. This CDR3 contains 13 residues. For the CDR3, the DNA is TGTGCCCGGACAGGGACGGTGGAGACTGAAGCTTTCTTT. This gives the protein CARTGTVETEAFF.

The CDR3 here is CASSAHRVFGYTF. DNA of the CDR3: TGTGCCAGCAGCGCGCACAGGGTTTTTGGCTACACCTTC. The chain has TRBV9 and TRBJ1-2; possibly TRBD1 for D (6 bases). Trimming shortened V by 3 bases and J by 7 bases, and 13 bases separated the two germline ends. Looked up from germline, CDR1 is SGDLS and CDR2 is YYNGEE. This CDR3 spans 13 amino acids.

This clone has only a few counts. This rearrangement joins TRBV10-3 to TRBJ2-6; D unclear. This CDR3 comprises 16 residues. The germline CDR1 and CDR2 sequences are ENHRY and SYGVKD. Trimming took 4 bases from V and 1 from J, leaving 11 bases between them. In DNA, the CDR3 is TGTGCCATCAGTGGTGGGGATTTGTCTGGGGCCAACGTCCTGACTTTC. Translating gives CAISGGDLSGANVLTF.

This chain links TRBV5-1 with TRBJ2-3; no reliable D call. Germline V gene lookup returns CDR1 SGHRS and CDR2 YFSETQ. V gave up 0 bases and J gave up 5 bases, with 7 bases separating them. The CDR3 covers 13 residues. The DNA of the CDR3 is TGCGCCAGCAGCTTGGATTCGGGAGATACGCAGTATTTT. Its translation is CASSLDSGDTQYF.

This rearrangement joins TRBV7-7 to TRBJ2-5; TRBD1 aligns across 9 bases. V lost 5 bases, J lost 4 bases, and 8 bases stayed unmatched. The CDR3 loop spans 15 amino acids. Germline V gene sequence: CDR1 SSHAT, CDR2 FNYEAQ (reference sequence). The CDR3 sequence: CASSSGTGYSETQYF. CDR3 nucleotide sequence: TGTGCCAGCAGCAGCGGGACAGGGTATTCAGAGACCCAGTACTTC.

The V and J genes are TRBV6-5 and TRBJ2-7, with no clear D. The CDR3 consists of 12 residues. Deletions cut 8 bases from V and 5 bases from J, with 13 bases between. Germline V lookup: CDR1 MNHEY, CDR2 SVGAGI. CDR3 sequence (DNA): TGTGCCAGCCGGAGCGTGTATAACGAGCAGTACTTC. This codes for CASRSVYNEQYF.

The chain has TRBV7-9 and TRBJ1-2, with 7 bases fitting TRBD1. This CDR3 is built from 13 residues. V shed 8 bases and J 4 bases; nucleotides not matched to a gene: 7. The germline V gene encodes CDR1 SEHNR and CDR2 FQNEAQ (reference sequence). CDR3 region: CASSDRTSYGYTF. DNA for the CDR3: TGTGCCAGCTCGGACAGGACGTCCTATGGCTACACCTTC.